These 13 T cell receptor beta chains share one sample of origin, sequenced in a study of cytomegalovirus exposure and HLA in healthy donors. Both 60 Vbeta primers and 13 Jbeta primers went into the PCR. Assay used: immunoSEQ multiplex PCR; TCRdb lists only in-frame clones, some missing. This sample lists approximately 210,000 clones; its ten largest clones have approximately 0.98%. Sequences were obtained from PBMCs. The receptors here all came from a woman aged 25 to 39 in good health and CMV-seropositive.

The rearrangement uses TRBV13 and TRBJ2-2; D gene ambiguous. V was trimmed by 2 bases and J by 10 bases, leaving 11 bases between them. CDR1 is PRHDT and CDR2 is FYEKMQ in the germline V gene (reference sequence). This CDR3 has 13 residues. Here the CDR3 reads CASSLNRGTELFF. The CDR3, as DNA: TGTGCCAGCAGCTTAAACCGTGGCACGGAGCTGTTTTTT.

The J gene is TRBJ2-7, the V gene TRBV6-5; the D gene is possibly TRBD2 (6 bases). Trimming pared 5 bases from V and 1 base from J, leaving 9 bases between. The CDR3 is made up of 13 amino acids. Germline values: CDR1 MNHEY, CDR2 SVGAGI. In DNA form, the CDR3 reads TGTGCCAGCAGTACCGGACTATCCTACGAGCAGTACTTC. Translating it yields CASSTGLSYEQYF.

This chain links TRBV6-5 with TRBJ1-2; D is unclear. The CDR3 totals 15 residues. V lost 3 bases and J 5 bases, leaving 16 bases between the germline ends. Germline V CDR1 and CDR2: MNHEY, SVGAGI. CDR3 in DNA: TGTGCCAGCAGTTATAGTCGGTGGAGGGTATATGGCTACACCTTC. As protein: CASSYSRWRVYGYTF.

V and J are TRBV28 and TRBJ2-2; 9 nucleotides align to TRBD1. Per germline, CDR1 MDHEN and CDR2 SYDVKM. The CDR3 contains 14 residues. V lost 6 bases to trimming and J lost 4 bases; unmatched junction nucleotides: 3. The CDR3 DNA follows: TGTGCCAGCAGCGACAGGGGGACCACCGGGGAGCTGTTTTTT. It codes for CASSDRGTTGELFF. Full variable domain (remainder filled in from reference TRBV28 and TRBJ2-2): DVKVTQSSRYLVKRTGEKVFLECVQDMDHENMFWYRQDPGLGLRLIYFSYDVKMKEKGDIPEGYSVSREKKERFSLILESASTNQTSMYLCASSDRGTTGELFFGEGSRLTVL.

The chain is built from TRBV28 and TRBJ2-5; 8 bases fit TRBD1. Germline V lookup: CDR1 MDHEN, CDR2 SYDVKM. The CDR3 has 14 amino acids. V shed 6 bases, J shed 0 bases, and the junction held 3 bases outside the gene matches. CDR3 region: CASRRDRNQETQYF. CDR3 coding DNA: TGTGCCAGCAGGAGGGACAGGAACCAAGAGACCCAGTACTTC.

CDR3 bases: TGCGCCAGCAGCGAAGGAATAGGAGACAACTATGGCTACACCTTC. Translating gives CASSEGIGDNYGYTF. The chain links TRBV4-3 to TRBJ1-2, with unresolved D. V lost 5 bases to trimming and J lost 2 bases, with 15 bases between them. CDR3 length: 15 residues. From germline, CDR1 is LGHNA and CDR2 YSLEER.

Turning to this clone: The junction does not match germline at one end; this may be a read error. CDR3 sequence (DNA): TGTGCCTGCAGCTTTACTAGCGGGGATTACGAGCAGTACTTC. Encoded protein: CACSFTSGDYEQYF. The rearrangement uses TRBV6-6 and TRBJ2-7, with 10 bases aligning to TRBD2. The CDR3 spans 14 residues. Germline loops: CDR1 MNHNY, CDR2 SVGAGI (reference sequence).

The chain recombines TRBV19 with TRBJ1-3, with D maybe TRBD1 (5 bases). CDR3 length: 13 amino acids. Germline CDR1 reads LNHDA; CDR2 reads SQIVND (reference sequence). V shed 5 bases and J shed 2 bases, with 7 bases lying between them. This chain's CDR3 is CASSEQAGNTIYF. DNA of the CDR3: TGTGCCAGTAGTGAACAGGCTGGAAACACCATATATTTT.

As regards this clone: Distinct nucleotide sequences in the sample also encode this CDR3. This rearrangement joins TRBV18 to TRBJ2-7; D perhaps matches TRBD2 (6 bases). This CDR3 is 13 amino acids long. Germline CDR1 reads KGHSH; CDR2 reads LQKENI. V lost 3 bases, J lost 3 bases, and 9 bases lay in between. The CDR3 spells CASSPGRDYEQYF. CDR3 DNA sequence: TGTGCCAGCTCACCTGGGCGGGACTACGAGCAGTACTTC.

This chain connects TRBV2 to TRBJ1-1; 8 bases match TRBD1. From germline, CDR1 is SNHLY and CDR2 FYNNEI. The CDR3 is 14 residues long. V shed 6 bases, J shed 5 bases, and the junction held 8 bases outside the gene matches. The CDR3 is CASSLTGEETEAFF. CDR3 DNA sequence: TGTGCCAGCAGCCTGACAGGGGAGGAGACTGAAGCTTTCTTT. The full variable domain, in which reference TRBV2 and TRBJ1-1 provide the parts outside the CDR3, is EPEVTQTPSHQVTQMGQEVILRCVPISNHLYFYWYRQILGQKVEFLVSFYNNEISEKSEIFDDQFSVERPDGSNFTLKIRSTKLEDSAMYFCASSLTGEETEAFFGQGTRLTVV.

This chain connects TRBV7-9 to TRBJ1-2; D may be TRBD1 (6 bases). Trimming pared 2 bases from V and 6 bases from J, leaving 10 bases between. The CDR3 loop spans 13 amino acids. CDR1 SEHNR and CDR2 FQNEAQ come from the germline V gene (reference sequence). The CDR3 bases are TGTGCCAGCAGCTTATGGACAGCCCATGGCTACACCTTC. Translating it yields CASSLWTAHGYTF.

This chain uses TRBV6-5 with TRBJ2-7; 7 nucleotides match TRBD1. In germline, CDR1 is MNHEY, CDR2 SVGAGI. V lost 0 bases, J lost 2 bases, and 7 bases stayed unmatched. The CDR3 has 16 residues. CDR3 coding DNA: TGTGCCAGCAGTTACTCGGGACAGTCGAGAACCTACGAGCAGTACTTC. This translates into CASSYSGQSRTYEQYF.

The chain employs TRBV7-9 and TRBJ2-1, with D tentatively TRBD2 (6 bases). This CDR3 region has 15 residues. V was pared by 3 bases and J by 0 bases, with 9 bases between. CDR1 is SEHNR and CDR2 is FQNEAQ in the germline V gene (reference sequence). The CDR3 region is CASSFGGVSYNEQFF. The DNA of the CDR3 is TGTGCCAGCAGCTTCGGGGGTGTCTCCTACAATGAGCAGTTCTTC.